These 30 T cell receptor beta chains were sequenced from one sample in a study of radiotherapy plus CTLA-4 blockade in lung cancer. TCRdb keeps only in-frame clones here, not all; method: immunoSEQ multiplex PCR. The data contain tens of thousands of clones, around 86% of them singletons. The sample was peripheral blood, taken from a patient treated with radiotherapy plus ipilimumab. These receptors were collected from a human donor with non-small cell lung cancer that progressed on radiotherapy plus ipilimumab.

The chain joins TRBV6-5 to TRBJ1-1; D is uncertain. The CDR3 is made up of 14 amino acids. Trimming removed 2 bases at V and 4 bases at J, with 11 bases between. CDR1 MNHEY and CDR2 SVGAGI come from the germline V gene. The CDR3 DNA reads TGTGCCAGCAGTTACAGTGTCCGGGGCACTGAAGCTTTCTTT. It specifies CASSYSVRGTEAFF.

This clone has only a few counts. The gene calls are TRBV28 and TRBJ1-2; 9 positions match TRBD1. Germline V gene lookup returns CDR1 MDHEN and CDR2 SYDVKM. V lost 3 bases and J lost 11; bases outside the gene matches: 19. The CDR3 is made up of 17 amino acids. CDR3 in DNA: TGTGCCAGCAGTTTCAGGGCTCCCGGACAGGGGAAAGGAAGATACACCTTC. Its protein product is CASSFRAPGQGKGRYTF.

This chain connects TRBV5-1 to TRBJ2-1; TRBD1 is a possible D gene (6 bases). Trimming stripped 5 bases from V and 12 bases from J, with 18 bases between. Germline V CDR1 and CDR2: SGHRS, YFSETQ. The CDR3 covers 13 residues. The CDR3 bases are TGCGCCAGCAGTTTTGCCGAGACAGGATTGCAGTTCTTC. This translates into CASSFAETGLQFF.

In this sample, this clone turned up once. The rearrangement links TRBV2 to TRBJ2-3; 9 bases agree with TRBD2. J was trimmed by 2 bases and V by 5 bases; bases with no gene match: 5. CDR3 length equals 15 residues. CDR1 and CDR2 (germline): SNHLY, FYNNEI. The CDR3 DNA sequence: TGTGCCAGCAGTCTTAGCGGGGGTGACACAGATACGCAGTATTTT. It specifies CASSLSGGDTDTQYF.

The V call is TRBV6-5, the J call TRBJ2-1; TRBD2 matches 8 bases. Looked up from germline, CDR1 is MNHEY and CDR2 is SVGAGI. J was trimmed by 1 base and V by 10 bases; bases with no gene match: 9. This CDR3 is 15 amino acids long. CDR3 sequence (DNA): TGTGCCACCGTCCCCCGGGAGGGTTCCTACAATGAGCAGTTCTTC. As protein: CATVPREGSYNEQFF.

The chain uses TRBV5-1 and TRBJ1-1; no firm D call. Germline-derived CDR1 and CDR2 are SGHRS and YFSETQ. The CDR3 consists of 14 residues. V shed 6 bases and J shed 1 base, with 13 bases lying between them. The CDR3 bases are TGCGCCAGCACCAACGGAGGGTCGAACACTGAAGCTTTCTTT. It encodes CASTNGGSNTEAFF.

This clone was seen a few times. V usage is TRBV11-3 and J usage is TRBJ2-1; 9 bases align to TRBD2. The V gene's germline CDR1 is SGHNT and CDR2 YENEEA. Trimming removed 7 bases from V and 4 bases from J; junction bases left unmatched: 11. The CDR3 is 16 amino acids. The CDR3 DNA reads as TGTGCCAGCACCCTAAATCGGCTAGCGGGATACAATGAGCAGTTCTTC. Its translation is CASTLNRLAGYNEQFF.

The V gene is TRBV5-1, the J gene TRBJ1-4, with TRBD1 matching 8 bases. Germline CDR1 is SGHRS and CDR2 is YFSETQ. The CDR3 runs 15 residues. After removal of 6 bases from V and 8 bases from J, the junction contained 12 bases not matched to a gene. The CDR3 sequence: CASTLPRGHGEKLFF. CDR3 coding DNA: TGCGCCAGCACCCTACCCAGGGGGCATGGGGAAAAACTGTTTTTT.

There are a few counts of this clone. The chain uses TRBV6-1 and TRBJ2-7; D gene uncertain. Germline V CDR1 and CDR2: MNHNS, SASEGT. The CDR3 contains 11 residues. V dropped 7 bases and J dropped 4 bases, with 8 bases sitting between them. CDR3 nucleotide sequence: TGTGCCAGCATCGGTGGTTACGAGCAGTACTTC. Translated: CASIGGYEQYF.

In nucleotides, the CDR3 is TGTGCCAGCAGCTTACTCGGGACTAGCTTTCATGAGCAGTTCTTC. Translating gives CASSLLGTSFHEQFF. The chain couples TRBV7-2 to TRBJ2-1; 9 nucleotides line up with TRBD2. The CDR3 has 15 residues. The V segment lost 2 bases and the J segment 8 bases; nucleotides outside the gene matches: 7. From germline, CDR1 is SGHTA and CDR2 FQGNSA.

The rearrangement joins TRBV4-2 to TRBJ1-4; D ambiguous. Germline assignment: CDR1 LGHNA and CDR2 YNFKEQ. V was trimmed by 4 bases and J by 8 bases, leaving 17 bases between them. This CDR3 is built from 15 residues. The CDR3 is CASSLTQEPVEKLFF. CDR3 DNA: TGTGCCAGCAGCCTCACGCAGGAACCCGTCGAAAAACTGTTTTTT.

V is TRBV7-9 and J is TRBJ2-7; TRBD1 aligns across 8 bases. Germline V CDR1 and CDR2: SEHNR, FQNEAQ (reference sequence). The trim removed 2 bases at V and 3 bases at J, leaving 3 bases unmatched. CDR3 length: 14 amino acids. CDR3 region: CASSLSGGGYEQYF. The DNA for the CDR3 is TGTGCCAGCAGCTTATCAGGGGGCGGCTACGAGCAGTACTTC.

For the CDR3, the DNA is TGTGCCAGCAGCTCGGGACAGGGGTTTGTGTCCCAGTACTTC. Amino acids: CASSSGQGFVSQYF. J is TRBJ2-5 and V is TRBV7-9; 10 bases are a match to TRBD1. The V gene end was trimmed by 4 bases and the J gene end by 9 bases; junction bases not matched to a gene: 8. The length of the CDR3 is 14 residues. Per the germline V gene, CDR1 is SEHNR and CDR2 is FQNEAQ (reference sequence).

V and J are TRBV29-1 and TRBJ1-2, with 7 bases matching TRBD1. V lost 7 bases, J lost 4 bases, and 9 bases stayed unmatched. The CDR3 length is 13 residues. Germline values: CDR1 SQVTM, CDR2 ANQGSEA. The CDR3 bases are TGCAGCGCTACAGGGGAGGGCCTCTATGGCTACACCTTC. It yields the protein CSATGEGLYGYTF.

The chain is built from TRBV30 and TRBJ2-7; D gene uncertain. The germline V and J ends were trimmed by 5 bases and 4 bases, with 15 bases remaining between them. The length of the CDR3 is 13 residues. Per the germline V gene, CDR1 is GTSNPN and CDR2 is SVGIG (reference sequence). The chain's CDR3 is CAWGLWANYEQYF. The DNA for the CDR3 is TGTGCCTGGGGCCTGTGGGCGAATTACGAGCAGTACTTC.

The CDR3 loop reads CASSPLGQFNYGYTF. As DNA, the CDR3 is TGTGCCAGCAGCCCCTTGGGGCAGTTCAACTATGGCTACACCTTC. V usage is TRBV4-2 and J usage is TRBJ1-2; the D gene is possibly TRBD1 (5 bases). The length of the CDR3 is 15 residues. In germline, CDR1 is LGHNA, CDR2 YNFKEQ. Deletions cut 4 bases from V and 2 bases from J, with 14 bases between.

CDR3 sequence reads: CASSWGGRIYEQYF. CDR3 sequence (DNA): TGTGCCAGCAGCTGGGGTGGGAGAATCTACGAGCAGTACTTC. The rearrangement uses TRBV5-8 and TRBJ2-7, with D maybe TRBD2 (5 bases). V dropped 3 bases and J dropped 3 bases, with 13 bases sitting between them. CDR1 SGHTS and CDR2 YDEGEE come from the germline V gene. This CDR3 has 14 amino acids.

This clone was observed a handful of times. This chain uses TRBV7-9 with TRBJ1-6; 8 nucleotides match TRBD1. Germline V gene data show CDR1 as SEHNR and CDR2 as FQNEAQ (reference sequence). The CDR3 runs 15 residues. With 11 bases clipped from V and 5 bases from J, the junction kept 11 bases outside the gene matches. The CDR3 is CAVVGSGGHNSPLHF. The CDR3 DNA sequence: TGTGCCGTGGTGGGGTCAGGGGGCCATAATTCACCCCTCCACTTT.

The chain employs TRBV18 and TRBJ2-7; a possible D gene is TRBD2 (6 bases). Deletions cut 2 bases from V and 1 base from J, with 12 bases between. This CDR3 comprises 15 residues. The V gene's germline CDR1 is KGHSH and CDR2 LQKENI. The chain's CDR3 is CASSPGRLGSYEQYF. The CDR3 nucleotides are TGTGCCAGCTCACCAGGGAGACTAGGATCCTACGAGCAGTACTTC. Variable domain in full (rest from reference TRBV18 and TRBJ2-7): NAGVMQNPRHLVRRRGQEARLRCSPMKGHSHVYWYRQLPEEGLKFMVYLQKENIIDESGMPKERFSAEFPKEGPSILRIQQVVRGDSAAYFCASSPGRLGSYEQYFGPGTRLTVT.

The rearrangement links TRBV5-6 to TRBJ2-5; D ambiguous. This CDR3 is built from 15 residues. V lost 0 bases and J lost 1, with 10 bases in between. Germline CDR1 is SGHDT and CDR2 is YYEEEE. The CDR3 nucleotides read TGTGCCAGCAGCTTGGCATTGGGAACCCAAGAGACCCAGTACTTC. Its protein is CASSLALGTQETQYF.

The chain couples TRBV19 to TRBJ1-5; D ambiguous. Germline V gives CDR1 LNHDA, CDR2 SQIVND (reference sequence). The length of the CDR3 is 13 residues. V gave up 0 bases and J gave up 1 base, with 1 base separating them. The CDR3 DNA reads as TGTGCCAGTAGTATAGAGAGCAATCAGCCCCAGCATTTT. Translation: CASSIESNQPQHF.

This clone was detected only a few times. This chain joins TRBV4-1 and TRBJ2-3; no clear D gene. This CDR3 is built from 13 residues. With 1 base removed from V and 2 bases from J, the gap between germline ends came to 4 bases. Germline V gene data show CDR1 as MGHRA and CDR2 as YSYEKL. In DNA, the CDR3 is TGCGCCAGCAGCCAAGCCCCCACAGATACGCAGTATTTT. This sequence encodes CASSQAPTDTQYF.

The V gene is TRBV15, the J gene TRBJ2-7; D is tentatively TRBD1 or TRBD2 (6 bases each). Germline assignment: CDR1 LNHNV and CDR2 YYDKDF (reference sequence). This CDR3 is 15 amino acids long. V lost 3 bases and J 1 base, leaving 13 bases between the germline ends. In nucleotides, the CDR3 is TGTGCCACCAGCAGGACAGGAGGGGGGTCCTACGAGCAGTACTTC. This sequence encodes CATSRTGGGSYEQYF.

The V call is TRBV2, the J call TRBJ2-1; D gene ambiguous. Trimming stripped 3 bases from V and 3 bases from J, with 0 bases between. This CDR3 spans 11 amino acids. In germline, CDR1 is SNHLY, CDR2 FYNNEI. CDR3 coding DNA: TGTGCCAGCAGTGACTACAATGAGCAGTTCTTC. This encodes CASSDYNEQFF. Filled out from reference TRBV2 and TRBJ2-1, the complete variable domain reads EPEVTQTPSHQVTQMGQEVILRCVPISNHLYFYWYRQILGQKVEFLVSFYNNEISEKSEIFDDQFSVERPDGSNFTLKIRSTKLEDSAMYFCASSDYNEQFFGPGTRLTVL.

The genes are TRBV9 and TRBJ1-1, with unresolved D. CDR3 length equals 14 residues. From germline, CDR1 is SGDLS and CDR2 YYNGEE. Between the trimmed V and J ends, which lost 0 bases and 3 bases, there was a span of 9 bases. CDR3 sequence reads: CASSVAHMDTEAFF. The CDR3, as DNA: TGTGCCAGCAGCGTAGCCCATATGGACACTGAAGCTTTCTTT.

V is TRBV5-4 and J is TRBJ2-3, with unresolved D. The CDR3 is made up of 13 amino acids. Trimming left V 4 bases short and J 0 bases short, with 6 bases between. Germline CDR1 SGHNT, CDR2 YYREEE (reference sequence). CDR3 in amino acids: CASSASSTDTQYF. In nucleotides, the CDR3 is TGTGCCAGCAGCGCCTCTAGCACAGATACGCAGTATTTT.

This chain uses TRBV27 with TRBJ2-1; D gene uncertain. The V gene's germline CDR1 is MNHEY and CDR2 SMNVEV (reference sequence). V was cut by 3 bases and J by 0 bases, with 12 bases left in between. The CDR3 extends over 16 amino acids. CDR3 sequence (DNA): TGTGCCAGCAGTTTCCGAGGCGACTCCTCCTACAATGAGCAGTTCTTC. Translation: CASSFRGDSSYNEQFF.

The rearrangement links TRBV29-1 to TRBJ1-1; 12 bases fit TRBD1. This CDR3 is 14 amino acids long. J gave up 5 bases and V 7 bases, and 8 bases lay outside the gene matches. Germline assignment: CDR1 SQVTM and CDR2 ANQGSEA. CDR3 sequence reads: CSAPQGQGATEAFF. As DNA, the CDR3 is TGCAGCGCGCCCCAGGGACAGGGGGCGACTGAAGCTTTCTTT.

This clone was found once. The chain employs TRBV29-1 and TRBJ1-2, with a weak D call TRBD1 (5 bases). V lost 3 bases and J 7 bases, leaving 18 bases between the germline ends. Germline V CDR1 and CDR2: SQVTM, ANQGSEA. The CDR3 runs 14 residues. For the CDR3, the DNA is TGCAGCGTTGAGGGGGGTATGGGCCTCTTTGGCTACACCTTC. This encodes CSVEGGMGLFGYTF. Full variable domain (remainder filled in from reference TRBV29-1 and TRBJ1-2): SAVISQKPSRDICQRGTSLTIQCQVDSQVTMMFWYRQQPGQSLTLIATANQGSEATYESGFVIDKFPISRPNLTFSTLTVSNMSPEDSSIYLCSVEGGMGLFGYTFGSGTRLTVV.

The CDR3 sequence: CASSLGGRANEKLFF. The CDR3 DNA is TGTGCCAGCAGCTTGGGGGGCAGGGCTAATGAAAAACTGTTTTTT. V gene TRBV11-3 combines with J gene TRBJ1-4; D perhaps matches TRBD1 (6 bases). CDR1 is SGHNT, CDR2 YENEEA, per germline. Trimming took off 3 bases at V and 3 bases at J, with 11 bases between the two ends. The CDR3 runs 15 residues.